These 28 T cell receptor beta chains originate from one sample sequenced in a study of cytomegalovirus exposure and HLA in healthy donors. PCR used 60 Vbeta primers and 13 Jbeta primers. The repertoire was sequenced with immunoSEQ multiplex PCR; TCRdb's copy has only in-frame clones and lacks some. The profile shows 100,000 to 150,000 clones, approximately 84% of them singletons. What was sequenced was PBMCs. The receptors stem from a boy younger than 10 in good health and CMV-seronegative.

V gene TRBV30 combines with J gene TRBJ1-4; weak D call: TRBD1 (6 bases). There are 18 residues in the CDR3. Germline V gene sequence: CDR1 GTSNPN, CDR2 SVGIG (reference sequence). Trimming stripped 5 bases from V and 0 bases from J, with 22 bases between. CDR3 bases: TGTGCCTGGTCCCCTTCGGGACAACGGTGGTCAACTAATGAAAAACTGTTTTTT. Translating gives CAWSPSGQRWSTNEKLFF.

The genes are TRBV7-4 and TRBJ2-6; 7 bases agree with TRBD1. The CDR3 loop spans 15 amino acids. Trimming took 2 bases from V and 2 from J; bases not matched to a gene: 0. From germline, CDR1 is SGHVT and CDR2 SQSDAQ. CDR3: CASSLQGAGANVLTF. For the CDR3, the DNA is TGTGCCAGCAGCTTACAGGGGGCTGGGGCCAACGTCCTGACTTTC. Variable domain in full (rest from reference TRBV7-4 and TRBJ2-6): GAGVSQSPRYKVAKRGRDVALRCDSISGHVTLYWYRQTLGQGSEVLTYSQSDAQRDKSGRPSGRFSAERPERSVSTLKIQRTEQGDSAVYLCASSLQGAGANVLTFGAGSRLTVL.

The rearrangement links TRBV11-2 to TRBJ1-2; D is unclear. The CDR3 covers 13 residues. V was cut by 6 bases and J by 5 bases, with 13 bases left in between. CDR1 is SGHAT, CDR2 FQNNGV, per germline. In DNA, the CDR3 is TGTGCCAGCAGTCTTGACGGGAAGTATGGCTACACCTTC. It encodes CASSLDGKYGYTF.

This rearrangement joins TRBV19 to TRBJ1-5; 7 bases align to TRBD1. The CDR3 length is 15 residues. Trimming took 3 bases from V and 6 from J; bases not matched to a gene: 8. The germline gives CDR1 LNHDA, CDR2 SQIVND (reference sequence). The CDR3 spells CASSMEGASGQPQHF. The CDR3 DNA sequence: TGTGCCAGTAGTATGGAGGGGGCGTCTGGTCAGCCCCAGCATTTT.

The chain is built from TRBV5-4 and TRBJ1-1; D remains unclear. Germline lookup yields CDR1 SGHNT and CDR2 YYREEE (reference sequence). The CDR3 is 13 amino acids. Trimming pared 5 bases from V and 8 bases from J, leaving 16 bases between. The CDR3 spells CASSYSGIGEAFF. CDR3 nucleotide sequence: TGTGCCAGCAGTTATTCCGGGATAGGAGAAGCTTTCTTT.

V and J are TRBV21-1 and TRBJ2-7; the D call of TRBD2 is as the table states it, not checked on the DNA. TRBV21-1 is a pseudogene. The CDR3 is 14 amino acids. The CDR3 here is CASSKGGGTREQYF. Here the CDR3 DNA reads TGTGCCAGCAGCAAAGGGGGAGGGACAAGGGAGCAGTACTTC.

This clone has just a few counts. The rearrangement uses TRBV25-1 and TRBJ1-4, with D hard to call. Germline assignment: CDR1 MGHDK and CDR2 SYGVNS. V was trimmed by 8 bases and J by 5 bases, leaving 15 bases between them. CDR3 length: 14 residues. The CDR3 here is CASGNSGTNEKLFF. The CDR3 bases are TGTGCCAGCGGGAACAGCGGTACAAATGAAAAACTGTTTTTT.

This sequence joins TRBV7-9 and TRBJ2-1, with a weak D call TRBD2 (6 bases). CDR1 is SEHNR, CDR2 FQNEAQ, per germline (reference sequence). Trimming removed 2 bases from V and 5 bases from J, with 19 bases in between. The CDR3 covers 17 residues. The CDR3 nucleotides are TGTGCCAGCAGCTTAAAGCCGGGGGACCTGGGTAACAATGAGCAGTTCTTC. This encodes CASSLKPGDLGNNEQFF.

This chain uses TRBV7-2 with TRBJ2-7, with 8 bases matching TRBD2. From germline, CDR1 is SGHTA and CDR2 FQGNSA. Trimming took 7 bases from V and 4 from J; bases not matched to a gene: 12. CDR3 length: 15 amino acids. This CDR3 is CASKRGGGLVYEQYF. The CDR3 DNA is TGTGCCAGCAAAAGGGGCGGGGGGTTAGTTTACGAGCAGTACTTC.

J is TRBJ2-3 and V is TRBV7-9; 9 nucleotides match TRBD2. CDR1 is SEHNR and CDR2 is FQNEAQ in the germline V gene (reference sequence). The junction had 15 bases not matched to a gene; V was cut back by 6 bases and J by 5 bases. The CDR3 extends over 17 amino acids. The CDR3 loop reads CASSPLVRGRGGDTQYF. CDR3 in DNA: TGTGCCAGCAGTCCGCTTGTTCGGGGGCGGGGGGGAGATACGCAGTATTTT.

This clone has a handful of counts. This chain links TRBV2 with TRBJ1-6, with D possibly matching TRBD1 (6 bases). CDR3 length equals 13 residues. Deletions cut 6 bases from V and 7 bases from J, with 10 bases between. Per germline, CDR1 SNHLY and CDR2 FYNNEI. The CDR3 coding sequence is TGTGCCAGCAGGCGACAGGTGAATTCACCCCTCCACTTT. This sequence encodes CASRRQVNSPLHF.

This clone has just a few counts. The chain has TRBV4-3 and TRBJ2-7; 12 nucleotides line up with TRBD1. CDR3 length: 17 residues. Germline loops: CDR1 LGHNA, CDR2 YSLEER. V lost 4 bases and J lost 5; bases outside the gene matches: 12. The CDR3 DNA follows: TGCGCCAGCAGCCCAGGAGTGACGGGACAGGGGGCCGACGAGCAGTACTTC. Its translation: CASSPGVTGQGADEQYF.

This rearrangement joins TRBV5-6 to TRBJ1-1; 7 bases map to TRBD1. The trim removed 4 bases at V and 6 bases at J, leaving 9 bases unmatched. Per the germline V gene, CDR1 is SGHDT and CDR2 is YYEEEE. This CDR3 is 14 amino acids long. The CDR3 nucleotides read TGTGCCAGCAGCCCCACCCGGGACAGACCTGAAGCTTTCTTT. Its translation: CASSPTRDRPEAFF.

The V gene is TRBV4-1, the J gene TRBJ1-2; unclear D gene. The CDR3 consists of 15 residues. Trimming removed 1 base from V and 5 bases from J, with 14 bases in between. Looked up from germline, CDR1 is MGHRA and CDR2 is YSYEKL. The CDR3 DNA reads TGCGCCAGCAGCCAAGTTTGGGAGGACTGGTATGGCTACACCTTC. As protein: CASSQVWEDWYGYTF.

The V gene is TRBV29-1, the J gene TRBJ1-1, with 8 bases lining up with TRBD1. The CDR3 covers 12 residues. Unmatched junction bases numbered 8, after V lost 3 bases and J lost 11 bases. Looked up from germline, CDR1 is SQVTM and CDR2 is ANQGSEA. CDR3 residues: CSVDPGQVAAFF. CDR3 nucleotides: TGCAGCGTTGACCCGGGACAGGTGGCGGCTTTCTTT.

The chain links TRBV4-3 to TRBJ1-3; TRBD1 is a possible D gene (6 bases). Germline CDR1 and CDR2: LGHNA and YSLEER. The CDR3 covers 15 residues. Deletions cut 0 bases from V and 4 bases from J, with 10 bases between. This CDR3 is CASSQDGGRGNTIYF. CDR3 bases: TGCGCCAGCAGCCAAGATGGGGGCAGGGGAAACACCATATATTTT.

This clone has a handful of counts. The chain carries TRBV6-4 and TRBJ2-2; 9 bases are shared with TRBD1. This CDR3 contains 14 residues. V lost 5 bases, J lost 2 bases, and 0 bases stayed unmatched. CDR1 MRHNA and CDR2 SNTAGT come from the germline V gene. CDR3 protein: CASSTGGNTGELFF. CDR3 bases: TGTGCCAGCAGTACAGGGGGCAACACCGGGGAGCTGTTTTTT.

The chain has TRBV6-1 and TRBJ2-2, with no clear D. V lost 6 bases and J 1 base, leaving 3 bases between the germline ends. Germline-derived CDR1 and CDR2 are MNHNS and SASEGT. This CDR3 comprises 12 residues. The CDR3 sequence: CASSLNTGELFF. The DNA of the CDR3 is TGTGCCAGCAGCTTGAACACCGGGGAGCTGTTTTTT.

The chain has TRBV7-6 and TRBJ2-2, with D possibly TRBD1 on 5 matching bases. Germline lookup yields CDR1 SGHVS and CDR2 FNYEAQ. With 10 bases removed from V and 3 bases from J, the gap between germline ends came to 12 bases. CDR3 length: 13 residues. This CDR3 is CAIMTDYTGELFF. The CDR3 DNA reads as TGTGCCATCATGACAGATTACACCGGGGAGCTGTTTTTT. The whole variable domain, filled in from reference TRBV7-6 and TRBJ2-2, reads GAGVSQSPRYKVTKRGQDVALRCDPISGHVSLYWYRQALGQGPEFLTYFNYEAQQDKSGLPNDRFSAERPEGSISTLTIQRTEQRDSAMYRCAIMTDYTGELFFGEGSRLTVL.

The rearrangement uses TRBV6-5 and TRBJ1-1; D unresolved. This CDR3 has 14 residues. V was pared by 3 bases and J by 7 bases, with 15 bases between. From germline, CDR1 is MNHEY and CDR2 SVGAGI. The CDR3 is CASSYGSLGVEAFF. The CDR3 region has the DNA TGTGCCAGCAGTTATGGGTCGTTGGGCGTTGAAGCTTTCTTT.

CDR3 coding DNA: TGTGCCAGCAGTGGACTTATAGCGGGAGCGGGGGAGACCCAGTACTTC. As protein: CASSGLIAGAGETQYF. The chain links TRBV2 to TRBJ2-5, with 9 bases matching TRBD2. Germline CDR1 is SNHLY and CDR2 is FYNNEI. Trimming cost V 4 bases and J 5 bases; bases outside gene matches: 11. The CDR3 runs 16 residues.

The chain links TRBV12-2 to TRBJ1-2; the table's D gene call, TRBD1, was not cross checked with the DNA. TRBV12-2 is flagged as a pseudogene. CDR3 size: 15 residues. This CDR3 is CAKNRPGQDFYGYTF. CDR3 in DNA: TGTGCAAAAAATCGACCGGGACAGGACTTCTATGGCTACACCTTC.

This clone was observed a single time. This rearrangement joins TRBV6-5 to TRBJ2-1; the D is unclear. CDR1 and CDR2 (germline): MNHEY, SVGAGI. This CDR3 spans 14 amino acids. V lost 4 bases and J 5 bases, leaving 12 bases between the germline ends. The CDR3 spells CASSFEIANNEQFF. The CDR3 region has the DNA TGTGCCAGCAGTTTTGAGATAGCTAACAATGAGCAGTTCTTC.

In its sample, this clone was seen a few times. V usage is TRBV7-8 and J usage is TRBJ2-1, with a tentative D call TRBD2 (7 bases). The V end was cut by 0 bases, the J end by 5 bases, with 20 bases between. Looked up from germline, CDR1 is SGHVS and CDR2 is FQNEAQ. CDR3 length: 18 amino acids. CDR3 DNA sequence: TGTGCCAGCAGCTTAGCTAGATTTCGGAGGGGGGGAAACAATGAGCAGTTCTTC. Its translation is CASSLARFRRGGNNEQFF.

The gene calls are TRBV27 and TRBJ1-2; 8 bases are shared with TRBD1. Germline V lookup: CDR1 MNHEY, CDR2 SMNVEV (reference sequence). With V trimmed by 6 bases and J by 0 bases, 3 bases remained unmatched. The CDR3 runs to 14 residues. The CDR3 DNA follows: TGTGCCAGCAGACTACAGGGGGCTAACTATGGCTACACCTTC. It specifies CASRLQGANYGYTF.

In its sample, this clone was seen a few times. V and J are TRBV7-9 and TRBJ1-1; the match to TRBD1 covers 9 bases. CDR3 length equals 14 residues. Trimming cost V 4 bases and J 5 bases; bases outside gene matches: 5. Germline loops: CDR1 SEHNR, CDR2 FQNEAQ (reference sequence). In DNA, the CDR3 is TGTGCCAGCAGCTATGGACAGGGGAGGACTGAAGCTTTCTTT. Its translation is CASSYGQGRTEAFF.

The chain has TRBV7-2 and TRBJ2-7, with TRBD1 matching 11 bases. V lost 5 bases to trimming and J lost 1 base; unmatched junction nucleotides: 4. CDR3 length: 15 residues. CDR1 SGHTA and CDR2 FQGNSA come from the germline V gene. In DNA, the CDR3 is TGTGCCAGCAGCGTCGGACAGGGGGCGTCCTACGAGCAGTACTTC. Protein product: CASSVGQGASYEQYF.

CDR3 in DNA: TGTGCCAGCAGTATCGGTGGCTCTGGAAACACCATATATTTT. It codes for CASSIGGSGNTIYF. The rearrangement joins TRBV7-8 to TRBJ1-3; no firm D call. V was shortened by 6 bases and J by 0 bases, with 9 bases between the two germline ends. The V gene's germline CDR1 is SGHVS and CDR2 FQNEAQ. CDR3 length equals 14 residues. Supplemented by reference TRBV7-8 and TRBJ1-3, the full variable domain reads GAGVSQSPRYKVAKRGQDVALRCDPISGHVSLFWYQQALGQGPEFLTYFQNEAQLDKSGLPSDRFFAERPEGSVSTLKIQRTQQEDSAVYLCASSIGGSGNTIYFGEGSWLTVV.